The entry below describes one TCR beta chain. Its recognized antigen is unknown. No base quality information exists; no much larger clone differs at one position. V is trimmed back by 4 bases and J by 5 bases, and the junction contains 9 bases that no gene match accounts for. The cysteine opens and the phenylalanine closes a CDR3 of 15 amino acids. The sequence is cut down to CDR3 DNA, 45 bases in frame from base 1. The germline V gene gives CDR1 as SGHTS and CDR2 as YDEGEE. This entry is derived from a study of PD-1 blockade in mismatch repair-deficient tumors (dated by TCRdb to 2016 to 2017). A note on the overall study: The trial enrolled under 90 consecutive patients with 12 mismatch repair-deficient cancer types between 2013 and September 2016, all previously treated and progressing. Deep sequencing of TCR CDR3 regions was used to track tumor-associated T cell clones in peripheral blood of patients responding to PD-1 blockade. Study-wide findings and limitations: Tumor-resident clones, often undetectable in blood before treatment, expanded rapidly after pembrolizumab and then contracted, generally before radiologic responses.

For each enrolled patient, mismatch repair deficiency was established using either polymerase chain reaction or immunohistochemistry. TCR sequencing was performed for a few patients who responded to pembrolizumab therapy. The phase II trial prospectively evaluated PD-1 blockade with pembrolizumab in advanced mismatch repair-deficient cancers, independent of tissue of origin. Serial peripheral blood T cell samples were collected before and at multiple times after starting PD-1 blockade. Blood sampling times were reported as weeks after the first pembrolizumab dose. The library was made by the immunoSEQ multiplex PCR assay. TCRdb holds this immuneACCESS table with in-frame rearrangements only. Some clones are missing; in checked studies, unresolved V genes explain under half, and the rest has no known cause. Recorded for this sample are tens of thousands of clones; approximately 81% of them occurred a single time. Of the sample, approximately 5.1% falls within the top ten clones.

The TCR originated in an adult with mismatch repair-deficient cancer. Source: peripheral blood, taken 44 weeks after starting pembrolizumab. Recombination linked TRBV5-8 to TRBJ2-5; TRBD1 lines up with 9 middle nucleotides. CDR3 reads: CASSQGDRDGETQYF. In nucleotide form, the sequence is TGTGCCAGCAGCCAAGGGGACAGGGATGGGGAGACCCAGTACTTC.